This T cell receptor beta chain was sequenced for a study of T cells after yellow fever vaccination. Study-level results: The secondary T-cell response peaked on day 5, not day 15, but was weaker. FACS-sorted repertoires might harbor abundant contaminating clonotypes from the bulk population.

V shed 3 bases, J shed 0 bases, and the junction held 3 bases outside the gene matches. The CDR3 covers 15 residues. CDR1 and CDR2 from the germline V gene are LGHNA and YSLEER. 5'RACE template switching produced TCR cDNA carrying a universal primer site and UMIs. One entry per CDR3 protein, called by TCRdb with MiXCR from the 5' RACE reads. The repertoire has 250,000 to 400,000 distinct CDR3 sequences, roughly 4.3% of them found once; the top ten carry 20% to 25%. This clonotype was detected ten times or more. Its specificity is unknown. This TCR came from a man younger than 35 who received the YFV17D yellow fever vaccine. V usage is TRBV4-3 and J usage is TRBJ2-3, with TRBD2 matching over 7 bases. The specimen was PBMCs, collected 5 days after the yellow fever booster vaccination. CDR3 residues: CASSQRETSTDTQYF. The CDR3 nucleotides read TGCGCCAGCAGCCAGCGGGAGACCAGCACAGATACGCAGTATTTT.